The clone carrying this TCR beta chain was seen a handful of times. Its antigen is unidentified. V dropped 3 bases and J dropped 3 bases, with 12 bases sitting between them. The germline gives CDR1 SGHTA, CDR2 FQGNSA. CDR3 length: 15 residues. The data stem from a study of cytomegalovirus exposure and HLA in healthy donors. Study-level background: A prior analysis found some 110 million unique TCR beta sequences from 150 million to 200 million T cells. Within an early data release were about 80 million unique TCRs drawn from HLA-typed donors.

The PCR contained 60 Vbeta and 13 Jbeta primers. The repertoire was sequenced with immunoSEQ multiplex PCR; TCRdb's copy has only in-frame clones and lacks some. Of 95,000 to 150,000 clones listed, 74% are singletons. General study points: In a later analysis, TCR association rates varied by HLA locus: DRB1 most, HLA-C fewest. In a later analysis, HLA-associated beta chains showed higher expansion and lower generation probabilities than comparable chains.

The chain links TRBV7-2 to TRBJ1-5; tentatively, D is TRBD1 (5 bases). Sequences were obtained from PBMCs. The TCR comes from a woman aged 45-65 years in good health and CMV-seropositive. This CDR3 reads CASSFDSRLNQPQHF. CDR3 DNA: TGTGCCAGCAGCTTTGACAGTAGGCTCAATCAGCCCCAGCATTTT.